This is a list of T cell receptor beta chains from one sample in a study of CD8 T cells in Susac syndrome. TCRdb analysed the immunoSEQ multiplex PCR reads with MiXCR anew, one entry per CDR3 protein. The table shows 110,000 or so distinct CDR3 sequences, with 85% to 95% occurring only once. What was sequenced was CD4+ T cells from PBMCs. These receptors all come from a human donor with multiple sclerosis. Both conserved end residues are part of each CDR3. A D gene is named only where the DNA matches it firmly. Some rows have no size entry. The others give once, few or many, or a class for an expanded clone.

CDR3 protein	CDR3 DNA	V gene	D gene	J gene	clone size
CAWASRQNNYGYTF	TGTGCCTGGGCTTCTCGACAGAATAACTATGGCTACACCTTC	TRBV30	-	TRBJ1-2	-
CASSSLNTDTQYF	TGTGCCAGCAGCTCCCTAAACACAGATACGCAGTATTTT	TRBV5-6	-	TRBJ2-3	-
CASSMDRPTDTQYF	TGTGCCAGCAGTATGGACAGACCCACAGATACGCAGTATTTT	TRBV12-3/TRBV12-4	-	TRBJ2-3	-
CASSTGGSQETQYF	TGTGCCAGCAGCACAGGGGGGTCCCAAGAGACCCAGTACTTC	TRBV9	TRBD1	TRBJ2-5	-
CAWSVQGDEKLFF	TGTGCCTGGAGTGTACAAGGGGATGAAAAACTGTTTTTT	TRBV30	-	TRBJ1-4	once
CASSLTAGELFF	TGTGCCAGCAGCTTAACGGCCGGGGAGCTGTTTTTT	TRBV7-3	-	TRBJ2-2	-
CASSPPSGLGNTIYF	TGTGCCAGCTCACCCCCCTCGGGTCTCGGCAACACCATATATTTT	TRBV18	-	TRBJ1-3	-
CASSPGPISGNTIYF	TGTGCCAGCAGCCCGGGACCGATCTCTGGAAACACCATATATTTT	TRBV7-2	-	TRBJ1-3	-
CASSPLSGIRSNQPQHF	TGTGCCAGCAGCCCTCTTTCAGGGATTCGGAGCAATCAGCCCCAGCATTTT	TRBV6-1	-	TRBJ1-5	-
CSAEGLATSQETQYF	TGCAGTGCTGAGGGGCTAGCGACCTCCCAAGAGACCCAGTACTTC	TRBV20-1	-	TRBJ2-5	-
CASTRAGGPDTQYF	TGTGCCAGCACCCGAGCGGGGGGCCCAGATACGCAGTATTTT	TRBV7-2	TRBD2	TRBJ2-3	-
CAWRLGTGLYEQYF	TGTGCCTGGAGACTCGGGACAGGGTTGTACGAGCAGTACTTC	TRBV30	TRBD1	TRBJ2-7	-
CSVGGSEGYTF	TGCAGCGTTGGTGGTAGCGAGGGCTACACCTTC	TRBV29-1	-	TRBJ1-2	-
CAWSVHRGGGLSPLHF	TGTGCCTGGAGTGTACACAGGGGAGGGGGACTTTCACCCCTCCACTTT	TRBV30	TRBD1	TRBJ1-6	-
CASSPQSTQEGAFF	TGTGCCAGCAGTCCACAGAGTACTCAGGAGGGAGCTTTCTTT	TRBV12-3/TRBV12-4	-	TRBJ1-1	-
CASSIETGSEQYF	TGTGCCAGTAGTATAGAAACAGGTTCCGAGCAGTACTTC	TRBV19	-	TRBJ2-7	-
CASSPGTGVSYSGNTIYF	TGTGCCAGCAGCCCCGGGACAGGGGTTTCTTACTCTGGAAACACCATATATTTT	TRBV3-1	TRBD1	TRBJ1-3	-
CASSLTRGPNEKLFF	TGTGCCAGCAGCTTAACCAGGGGGCCTAATGAAAAACTGTTTTTT	TRBV7-8	TRBD1	TRBJ1-4	-
CAWTLTENQPQHF	TGTGCCTGGACCCTAACGGAGAATCAGCCCCAGCATTTT	TRBV30	-	TRBJ1-5	-
CAWSLLRETQYF	TGTGCCTGGAGTTTGTTACGGGAGACCCAGTACTTC	TRBV30	-	TRBJ2-5	-
CAIDRTGNTIYF	TGTGCCATCGACAGGACTGGAAACACCATATATTTT	TRBV12-3/TRBV12-4	-	TRBJ1-3	-
CASSYRADNEKLFF	TGTGCCAGCTCGTACAGGGCGGACAATGAAAAACTGTTTTTT	TRBV25-1	-	TRBJ1-4	once
CATSDPRSSYEQYF	TGTGCCACCAGTGACCCGAGGAGCTCCTACGAGCAGTACTTC	TRBV24-1	-	TRBJ2-7	-
CASSYGQGFSGANVLTF	TGTGCCAGCAGCTACGGGCAGGGGTTCTCTGGGGCCAACGTCCTGACTTTC	TRBV5-4	-	TRBJ2-6	-
CASSQQQTGGTYNEQFF	TGTGCCAGCTCCCAACAACAGACGGGGGGGACCTACAATGAGCAGTTCTTC	TRBV18	TRBD2	TRBJ2-1	-
CASSHQRGGYTF	TGTGCCAGCAGCCACCAACGGGGTGGCTACACCTTC	TRBV3-1	-	TRBJ1-2	-
CASTPGGTDTQYF	TGTGCCAGCACCCCCGGCGGCACAGATACGCAGTATTTT	TRBV6-1	-	TRBJ2-3	once